A single sample gave rise to the 6 T cell receptor beta chains below, sequenced in a study of cytomegalovirus exposure and HLA in healthy donors. A multiplex PCR was run with 60 Vbeta primers and 13 Jbeta primers. The table came from immunoSEQ multiplex PCR; TCRdb's copy has only in-frame clones and leaves some out. The table has about 160,000 clones, around 86% seen once. The sequenced sample consisted of PBMCs. Every receptor here comes from a man over 45 in good health and CMV-seropositive.

V gene TRBV6-1 combines with J gene TRBJ1-5, with 7 nucleotides matching TRBD1. V shed 6 bases, J shed 10 bases, and the junction held 9 bases outside the gene matches. Per the germline V gene, CDR1 is MNHNS and CDR2 is SASEGT. The CDR3 is made up of 13 amino acids. CDR3 amino acids: CASRRMPGGPQHF. In DNA form, the CDR3 reads TGTGCCAGCAGGCGGATGCCAGGGGGTCCCCAGCATTTT.

The rearrangement uses TRBV29-1 and TRBJ2-7, with D unclear. Germline loops: CDR1 SQVTM, CDR2 ANQGSEA. Between the trimmed V and J ends, which lost 6 bases and 3 bases, there was a span of 12 bases. The CDR3 has 12 amino acids. Here the CDR3 DNA reads TGCAGCGTCAAACTCCTAGACTACGAGCAGTACTTC. It is translated as CSVKLLDYEQYF.

The chain has TRBV10-3 and TRBJ1-6; 9 bases align to TRBD1. The V and J ends lost 10 bases and 7 bases, in that order; junction bases with no gene match: 8. Germline values: CDR1 ENHRY, CDR2 SYGVKD. The CDR3 extends over 14 amino acids. The CDR3 DNA reads TGTGCCACCCAAACAGGGGGCAGGAATTCACCCCTCCACTTT. Translated: CATQTGGRNSPLHF.

About this clone itself: Distinct nucleotide sequences in the sample also encode this CDR3. V gene TRBV5-1 combines with J gene TRBJ1-2; 7 bases are a match to TRBD1. The CDR3 consists of 16 residues. Trimming cost V 4 bases and J 1 base; bases outside gene matches: 10. CDR1 and CDR2 from the germline V gene are SGHRS and YFSETQ. This CDR3 is CASSPGTASLNYGYTF. CDR3 coding DNA: TGCGCCAGCAGCCCGGGGACAGCCTCCCTTAACTATGGCTACACCTTC.

This chain connects TRBV28 to TRBJ2-2; the match to TRBD1 covers 8 bases. V was clipped by 2 bases and J by 6 bases; unmatched bases: 8. The CDR3 is 16 residues long. CDR1 is MDHEN and CDR2 is SYDVKM in the germline V gene. CDR3 nucleotide sequence: TGTGCCAGCAGTTTAATTGGGGACAGGTATTCCGGGGAGCTGTTTTTT. This translates into CASSLIGDRYSGELFF. Complete variable domain (other parts from reference TRBV28 and TRBJ2-2): DVKVTQSSRYLVKRTGEKVFLECVQDMDHENMFWYRQDPGLGLRLIYFSYDVKMKEKGDIPEGYSVSREKKERFSLILESASTNQTSMYLCASSLIGDRYSGELFFGEGSRLTVL.

The gene calls are TRBV2 and TRBJ2-7, with D maybe TRBD1 (6 bases). CDR1 and CDR2 (germline): SNHLY, FYNNEI. V lost 7 bases, J lost 6 bases, and 19 bases lay in between. The CDR3 totals 14 residues. This CDR3 reads CASNRGTAYGEQYF. CDR3 nucleotide sequence: TGTGCCAGCAATAGGGGGACCGCCTACGGCGAGCAGTACTTC.